This TCR beta chain was identified in a study of T cells after yellow fever vaccination. Conversion of TCR transcripts into cDNA relied on 5'RACE template switching, which added a universal primer site and UMIs. A single record per CDR3 protein comes from TCRdb applying MiXCR to the 5' RACE reads. This table holds 350,000 or so distinct CDR3 sequences, 7% to 9% found once. This clonotype was observed a handful of times. This TCR came from a man aged 18 to 29 who received the YFV17D yellow fever vaccine. Sequences were derived from PBMCs, sampled 45 days after the first yellow fever vaccination.

The CDR3 loop reads CSASKGDEQFF. The CDR3 DNA is TGCAGTGCTAGTAAGGGCGATGAGCAGTTCTTC. The rearrangement links TRBV20-1 to TRBJ2-1; unclear D gene. The germline V gene has CDR1 DFQATT and CDR2 SNEGSKA (reference sequence). The V gene lost 3 bases and the J gene lost 8 bases, with 8 bases spanning the gap. The CDR3 contains 11 residues.